This T cell receptor beta chain was retrieved from a study of vaccination and CD4 T cells after COVID-19. Study context: Every culture used as a control got a CEFX pool, an HIV-1 Nef pool, or no peptide.

The assay that was used to sequence DNA from cultured CD4+ T cells was the Oncomine TCR Beta short-read assay. TCRdb re-called the PCR reads with MiXCR, one entry per CDR3 protein. Here the sample spans around 21,000 distinct CDR3 sequences, around 50% being singletons. The sample's treatment: approximately nine-day PBMC culture with coronavirus spike peptide pools or control peptides (ViraFEST assay). The CDR3 is made up of 17 amino acids. Germline V gene data show CDR1 as SGHRS and CDR2 as YFSETQ. V lost 0 bases and J lost 0; bases outside the gene matches: 8. Comment on this clonotype: Its specificity is unknown.

What was sequenced was CD4+ T cells from blood, cultured in vitro. The receptor comes from a human donor who had recovered from COVID-19. The J gene is TRBJ2-5, the V gene TRBV5-1, with TRBD2 matching 7 bases. The CDR3 is CASSLVASGVYQETQYF. The CDR3 DNA is TGCGCCAGCAGCTTGGTGGCTAGCGGAGTGTACCAAGAGACCCAGTACTTC.